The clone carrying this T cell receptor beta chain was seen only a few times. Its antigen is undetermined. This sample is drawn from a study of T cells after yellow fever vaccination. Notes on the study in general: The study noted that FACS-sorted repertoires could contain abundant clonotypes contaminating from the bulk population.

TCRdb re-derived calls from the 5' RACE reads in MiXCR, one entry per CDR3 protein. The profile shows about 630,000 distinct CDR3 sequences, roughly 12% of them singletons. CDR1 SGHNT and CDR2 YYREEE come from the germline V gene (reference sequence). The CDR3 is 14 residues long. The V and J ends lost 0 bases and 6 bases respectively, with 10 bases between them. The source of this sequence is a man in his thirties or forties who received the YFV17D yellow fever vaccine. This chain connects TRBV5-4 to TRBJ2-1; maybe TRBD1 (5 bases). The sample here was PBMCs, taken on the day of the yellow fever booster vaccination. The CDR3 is CASSLGTRLNEQFF. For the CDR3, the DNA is TGTGCCAGCAGCTTGGGGACAAGACTCAATGAGCAGTTCTTC.